The 20 T cell receptor beta chains given below trace back to one sample, sequenced in a study of human T cells and chemical hapten exposure (dated by TCRdb to the early 2020s). In light of the paper, this sample's time point label describes: pre-sensitization, week 0. The treatment or condition tag for this specimen amounts to: therapeutic diphenylcyclopropenone sensitization with weekly scalp DPC. The method behind the library was RACE. Sequencer: NextSeq 500. TCRdb passed the public sequencing reads through fastp at Q25 and MiXCR, retaining productive beta sequences. Every distinct CDR3 protein forms one entry, paired with its most common genes and DNA. The sample table records over 300,000 distinct CDR3 sequences; 4.5% to 6% of these occur just once. Jointly, the top ten make up 2% to 3% of the sample. Specimen: whole blood, collected in connection with sensitization to the hapten diphenylcyclopropenone (DPC). These receptors were collected from a woman between 50 and 59 years old with alopecia areata. Some clones in this sample may be carry-over from other donors' samples.

This clonotype was seen a handful of times. V usage is TRBV30 and J usage is TRBJ2-3; 7 bases are shared with TRBD2. The CDR3 totals 14 residues. CDR1 is GTSNPN, CDR2 SVGIG, per germline (reference sequence). Germline trimming cut 2 bases from V and 2 bases from J; bases unmatched to any gene: 4. The CDR3 sequence: CAWSTLAATDTQYF. CDR3 coding DNA: TGTGCCTGGAGTACCCTAGCGGCCACAGATACGCAGTATTTT.

There are many counts of this clonotype. This chain connects TRBV29-1 to TRBJ2-3; weak D call: TRBD2 (6 bases). There are 15 residues in the CDR3. Germline V gene sequence: CDR1 SQVTM, CDR2 ANQGSEA. Trimming pared 0 bases from V and 2 bases from J, leaving 12 bases between. The CDR3 region has the DNA TGCAGCGTTGAAGATCTGGCGGGGTACACAGATACGCAGTATTTT. Residues: CSVEDLAGYTDTQYF.

This clonotype was detected ten times or more. CDR3 bases: TGTGCCAGCAGTTCACAACCCGCAACTAATGAAAAACTGTTTTTT. It translates to CASSSQPATNEKLFF. The V gene is TRBV6-5, the J gene TRBJ1-4; D is uncertain. Germline-derived CDR1 and CDR2 are MNHEY and SVGAGI. The CDR3 runs 15 residues. Trimming pared 4 bases from V and 0 bases from J, leaving 9 bases between.

This clonotype was counted many times. This chain connects TRBV7-2 to TRBJ1-1, with D unresolved. Trimming removed 1 base from V and 8 bases from J, with 8 bases in between. Germline V gene data show CDR1 as SGHTA and CDR2 as FQGNSA. CDR3 length equals 12 residues. The CDR3 coding sequence is TGTGCCAGCAGCTTAGTTTCAAGGGAAGCTTTCTTT. Encoded protein: CASSLVSREAFF.

Regarding this clonotype: It may be a read error: a sequence one base away is much more abundant. The rearrangement uses TRBV18 and TRBJ1-1, with 9 bases that match TRBD1. Germline CDR1 and CDR2: KGHSH and LQKENI. The CDR3 consists of 17 residues. Trimming at V came to 3 bases and at J to 7 bases, leaving 15 bases not matched to a gene. CDR3 nucleotides: TGTGCCAGCTCACCCCTAAGACAGGGGGGTCGTGGAAGTGAAGCTTTCTTT. This codes for CASSPLRQGGRGSEAFF.

The chain couples TRBV11-3 to TRBJ2-3; the match to TRBD2 covers 9 bases. V lost 3 bases and J lost 4; bases outside the gene matches: 5. CDR1 is SGHNT and CDR2 is YENEEA in the germline V gene. This CDR3 contains 15 residues. In nucleotides, the CDR3 is TGTGCCAGCAGCTTTGGTAGCGGGGGTTCAGATACGCAGTATTTT. Amino acids: CASSFGSGGSDTQYF.

CDR3 residues: CAISEKRDTGELFF. The CDR3 region has the DNA TGTGCCATCAGTGAAAAGAGGGACACCGGGGAGCTGTTTTTT. V usage is TRBV10-3 and J usage is TRBJ2-2, with a possible D match to TRBD2 (5 bases). Germline V gene sequence: CDR1 ENHRY, CDR2 SYGVKD. V dropped 3 bases and J dropped 3 bases, with 8 bases sitting between them. This CDR3 has 14 amino acids.

This clonotype was observed many times. The rearrangement uses TRBV29-1 and TRBJ1-1; D ambiguous. CDR1 is SQVTM, CDR2 ANQGSEA, per germline. The CDR3 is 12 amino acids. The V end lost 8 bases, the J end lost 1 base, and 11 bases lay between the germline ends. CDR3 bases: TGCAGCCCCGGGCAGGAGAACACTGAAGCTTTCTTT. It translates to CSPGQENTEAFF.

This clonotype was counted only a few times. This sequence joins TRBV4-2 and TRBJ2-4; D is possibly TRBD2 (6 bases). The V and J ends lost 1 base and 9 bases respectively, with 10 bases between them. Germline-derived CDR1 and CDR2 are LGHNA and YNFKEQ. The CDR3 has 13 amino acids. CDR3 nucleotides: TGTGCCAGCAGCCAAGTAGCCGGGGGCATTCAGTACTTC. The encoded protein is CASSQVAGGIQYF.

Many counts were recorded for this clonotype. This chain joins TRBV7-9 and TRBJ1-1, with D unresolved. Per germline, CDR1 SEHNR and CDR2 FQNEAQ (reference sequence). Trimming took off 4 bases at V and 1 base at J, with 10 bases between the two ends. CDR3 length equals 14 residues. CDR3 in DNA: TGTGCCAGCAGCTCCTGGGTAGAGAACACTGAAGCTTTCTTT. This translates into CASSSWVENTEAFF. The full variable domain, with the rest looked up from reference TRBV7-9 and TRBJ1-1, is DTGVSQNPRHKITKRGQNVTFRCDPISEHNRLYWYRQTLGQGPEFLTYFQNEAQLEKSRLLSDRFSAERPKGSFSTLEIQRTEQGDSAMYLCASSSWVENTEAFFGQGTRLTVV.

The chain recombines TRBV29-1 with TRBJ2-7; a weak D match, TRBD2 (6 bases). Germline lookup yields CDR1 SQVTM and CDR2 ANQGSEA. The CDR3 length is 12 residues. Trimming left V 5 bases short and J 6 bases short, with 14 bases between. The CDR3 DNA reads TGCAGCGTTCGATCTTGGGGAGGCGAGCAGTACTTC. This codes for CSVRSWGGEQYF.

The chain carries TRBV12-3 or TRBV12-4 and TRBJ2-7; D unclear. The CDR3 loop spans 14 amino acids. Between the trimmed V and J ends, which lost 4 bases and 2 bases, there was a span of 12 bases. The CDR3 loop reads CASSSSPLAYEQYF. In nucleotides, the CDR3 is TGTGCCAGCAGTTCCTCCCCCCTAGCCTACGAGCAGTACTTC.

This clonotype was recorded at least ten times. The genes are TRBV5-1 and TRBJ2-7; D not certain. Germline V gives CDR1 SGHRS, CDR2 YFSETQ. The CDR3 length is 12 residues. Trimming removed 0 bases from V and 3 bases from J, with 4 bases in between. DNA of the CDR3: TGCGCCAGCAGCTTGGGGGACTACGAGCAGTACTTC. Encoded protein: CASSLGDYEQYF.

CDR3 DNA: TGCAGTGCTGGCAGGGGGGGAACGAACACTGAAGCTTTCTTT. It codes for CSAGRGGTNTEAFF. V gene TRBV20-1 combines with J gene TRBJ1-1; 7 bases are a match to TRBD1. The trim removed 5 bases at V and 1 base at J, leaving 7 bases unmatched. This CDR3 is built from 14 residues. Germline CDR1 is DFQATT and CDR2 is SNEGSKA (reference sequence).

V gene TRBV6-5 combines with J gene TRBJ1-1; D is perhaps TRBD1 (5 bases). The CDR3 covers 13 residues. The ends were cut back, 8 bases at V and 4 bases at J, with 14 bases in the middle. The germline V gene encodes CDR1 MNHEY and CDR2 SVGAGI. This CDR3 is CASGAGPGTEAFF. The CDR3 nucleotides read TGTGCCAGCGGGGCAGGTCCAGGCACTGAAGCTTTCTTT.

This clonotype was observed many times. The V call is TRBV18, the J call TRBJ2-7, with TRBD1 matching over 8 bases. The V segment lost 3 bases and the J segment 3 bases; nucleotides outside the gene matches: 13. The CDR3 sequence is 17 residues long. Germline assignment: CDR1 KGHSH and CDR2 LQKENI. The CDR3 DNA reads TGTGCCAGCTCACCCCCACTCGGACAGGGTGGGGACTACGAGCAGTACTTC. This translates into CASSPPLGQGGDYEQYF.

This clonotype was counted only a few times. The genes are TRBV19 and TRBJ1-5; 11 bases align to TRBD1. V gave up 3 bases and J gave up 2 bases; unmatched junction bases: 6. CDR3 length: 17 residues. Germline V gene lookup returns CDR1 LNHDA and CDR2 SQIVND (reference sequence). The CDR3 DNA follows: TGTGCCAGTAGTATCTTCGGACAGGGGGCTGGCAATCAGCCCCAGCATTTT. This gives the protein CASSIFGQGAGNQPQHF.

The table lists this clonotype with many counts. The rearrangement joins TRBV29-1 to TRBJ2-1; D is uncertain. CDR1 is SQVTM, CDR2 ANQGSEA, per germline. V lost 2 bases and J lost 0, with 14 bases in between. The length of the CDR3 is 16 residues. The CDR3 nucleotides are TGCAGCGTTGAAAGTGATAGCAGACGCTCCTACAATGAGCAGTTCTTC. It is translated as CSVESDSRRSYNEQFF.

This clonotype has a handful of counts. The chain links TRBV20-1 to TRBJ2-7, with 8 bases that match TRBD2. The V segment lost 0 bases and the J segment 4 bases; nucleotides outside the gene matches: 8. Germline CDR1 DFQATT, CDR2 SNEGSKA (reference sequence). CDR3 size: 15 residues. This CDR3 is CSAREGALAGYEQYF. In DNA, the CDR3 is TGCAGTGCTAGAGAAGGGGCCCTAGCGGGTTACGAGCAGTACTTC.

The J gene is TRBJ1-1, the V gene TRBV6-5, with D possibly TRBD1 on 6 matching bases. The CDR3 consists of 13 residues. Germline V lookup: CDR1 MNHEY, CDR2 SVGAGI. V was clipped by 2 bases and J by 6 bases, with 10 bases between them. The CDR3 spells CASSYAGVAEAFF. The DNA of the CDR3 is TGTGCCAGCAGTTACGCAGGGGTCGCTGAAGCTTTCTTT.